The next 21 T cell receptor beta chains were all read from a single sample in a study of OX40 agonist ivuxolimab in advanced cancers. The protocol was immunoSEQ multiplex PCR, while the TCRdb copy is restricted to in-frame clones and leaves out a portion. The data show around 75,000 clones, just under 90% seen once. The sample was CD4+ or CD8+ T cells sorted from blood, taken in a trial of the OX40 agonist ivuxolimab. These TCRs come from an adult with an advanced solid tumor such as melanoma, head and neck, liver or kidney cancer.

This clone was detected once. The CDR3 region is CASSRGASGSYEQYF. In nucleotides, the CDR3 is TGTGCCAGCAGCAGGGGGGCTAGCGGTTCCTACGAGCAGTACTTC. V usage is TRBV5-6 and J usage is TRBJ2-7; tentative D call: TRBD2 (7 bases). This CDR3 contains 15 residues. V was cut by 4 bases and J by 1 base, with 15 bases left in between. Germline V gives CDR1 SGHDT, CDR2 YYEEEE.

This clone was seen just once. The chain combines TRBV5-1 with TRBJ2-5; D gene unclear. The CDR3 runs 13 residues. V dropped 5 bases and J dropped 2 bases, with 10 bases sitting between them. Germline V gives CDR1 SGHRS, CDR2 YFSETQ. This CDR3 is CASSPFGQETQYF. The CDR3 bases are TGCGCCAGCAGTCCTTTTGGACAAGAGACCCAGTACTTC.

This rearrangement joins TRBV7-2 to TRBJ2-2, with a weak D call TRBD1 (6 bases). The CDR3 has 16 residues. V dropped 4 bases and J dropped 4 bases, with 16 bases sitting between them. Germline CDR1 reads SGHTA; CDR2 reads FQGNSA. CDR3 loop: CASSSQGTSTTGELFF. The CDR3 bases are TGTGCCAGCAGCTCGCAAGGGACATCCACCACCGGGGAGCTGTTTTTT.

The chain uses TRBV6-1 and TRBJ2-1, with D unresolved. The germline CDR1 and CDR2 sequences are MNHNS and SASEGT. CDR3 length: 12 residues. Trimming stripped 7 bases from V and 12 bases from J, with 16 bases between. The CDR3 DNA reads TGTGCCAGCACTCTGGATAACCTAGGGCAGTTCTTC. It encodes CASTLDNLGQFF.

J is TRBJ2-3 and V is TRBV13; no clear D. This CDR3 comprises 15 residues. V lost 2 bases and J lost 2, with 11 bases in between. CDR1 PRHDT and CDR2 FYEKMQ come from the germline V gene (reference sequence). CDR3 residues: CASSLNQLNTDTQYF. The CDR3 DNA reads TGTGCCAGCAGCTTAAATCAGCTTAACACAGATACGCAGTATTTT.

This chain links TRBV30 with TRBJ1-6; 8 nucleotides align to TRBD1. Germline V CDR1 and CDR2: GTSNPN, SVGIG (reference sequence). CDR3 length equals 15 residues. V lost 2 bases, J lost 8 bases, and 8 bases stayed unmatched. In DNA, the CDR3 is TGTGCCTGGAGTCGACAGGGGCTCATGGATTCACCCCTCCACTTT. Residues: CAWSRQGLMDSPLHF.

The chain joins TRBV5-4 to TRBJ2-7, with D perhaps matching TRBD1 or TRBD2 (6 bases each). The CDR3 length is 14 residues. Trimming shortened V by 1 base and J by 2 bases, and 10 bases separated the two germline ends. The germline gives CDR1 SGHNT, CDR2 YYREEE (reference sequence). CDR3 nucleotides: TGTGCCAGCAGCTTGTGGGGGGCCACCTACGAGCAGTACTTC. As protein: CASSLWGATYEQYF.

The V and J genes are TRBV25-1 and TRBJ2-3, with D perhaps TRBD1 (6 bases). Germline values: CDR1 MGHDK, CDR2 SYGVNS. The V and J ends lost 3 bases and 6 bases respectively, with 13 bases between them. The CDR3 sequence is 14 residues long. The CDR3 spells CASSEQGLGDTQYF. CDR3 nucleotide sequence: TGTGCCAGCAGTGAGCAGGGGTTGGGGGATACGCAGTATTTT.

The chain has TRBV5-4 and TRBJ1-4; 8 bases agree with TRBD1. V was clipped by 0 bases and J by 8 bases; unmatched bases: 6. CDR1 is SGHNT and CDR2 is YYREEE in the germline V gene (reference sequence). This CDR3 has 15 residues. The CDR3 DNA reads as TGTGCCAGCAGCTTGGCGGCACAGGGGGGGGAAAAACTGTTTTTT. Residues: CASSLAAQGGEKLFF.

This sequence joins TRBV11-3 and TRBJ2-5, with unresolved D. Germline assignment: CDR1 SGHNT and CDR2 YENEEA. V gave up 1 base and J gave up 5 bases, with 14 bases separating them. This CDR3 contains 15 residues. CDR3 sequence: CASSLGSRREETQYF. The CDR3 DNA reads as TGTGCCAGCAGCTTAGGTTCGAGGCGTGAGGAGACCCAGTACTTC.

The V gene is TRBV10-2, the J gene TRBJ2-1, with 9 positions matching TRBD1. Germline V lookup: CDR1 WSHSY, CDR2 SAAADI. With 6 bases clipped from V and 7 bases from J, the junction kept 7 bases outside the gene matches. This CDR3 contains 14 residues. DNA of the CDR3: TGCGCCAGCAGAAGGACAGGGGATCAGAATGAGCAGTTCTTC. Its protein product is CASRRTGDQNEQFF.

The rearrangement uses TRBV6-6 and TRBJ2-5; D unresolved. V was shortened by 2 bases and J by 2 bases, with 9 bases between the two germline ends. Germline assignment: CDR1 MNHNY and CDR2 SVGAGI (reference sequence). The CDR3 is 14 residues long. CDR3 protein: CASSYGKGQETQYF. CDR3 in DNA: TGTGCCAGCAGTTACGGGAAGGGACAAGAGACCCAGTACTTC.

The chain has TRBV2 and TRBJ2-3; D might be TRBD1 or TRBD2, each matching 5 bases. The CDR3 is 12 residues long. Trimming removed 8 bases at V and 0 bases at J, with 6 bases between. Per the germline V gene, CDR1 is SNHLY and CDR2 is FYNNEI. The CDR3 DNA reads TGTGCCAGCGGGGACAGCACAGATACGCAGTATTTT. Amino acid sequence: CASGDSTDTQYF.

This clone was seen just once. The chain is built from TRBV6-1 and TRBJ2-3, with a possible D match to TRBD2 (5 bases). CDR1 is MNHNS, CDR2 SASEGT, per germline. V gave up 4 bases and J gave up 4 bases, with 18 bases separating them. The CDR3 is 16 amino acids. In DNA form, the CDR3 reads TGTGCCAGCAGTGGGTTGATCCCGGGGTGGGCAGATACGCAGTATTTT. Translation gives CASSGLIPGWADTQYF.

J is TRBJ2-7 and V is TRBV11-1; D is undetermined. This CDR3 spans 15 amino acids. V was shortened by 4 bases and J by 3 bases, with 16 bases between the two germline ends. Germline loops: CDR1 SGHAT, CDR2 FQDESV (reference sequence). CDR3 bases: TGTGCCAGCAGCTCCATAAGAGTTTCCCTCTACGAGCAGTACTTC. Residues: CASSSIRVSLYEQYF.

This sequence joins TRBV7-9 and TRBJ2-3; D is perhaps TRBD1 or TRBD2 (6 bases each). The CDR3 extends over 15 amino acids. The V and J ends lost 2 bases and 3 bases respectively, with 12 bases between them. Looked up from germline, CDR1 is SEHNR and CDR2 is FQNEAQ (reference sequence). The CDR3 loop is CASSLIGGTTDTQYF. The CDR3 DNA follows: TGTGCCAGCAGCTTAATAGGGGGGACTACAGATACGCAGTATTTT.

This clone was seen only a few times. The chain employs TRBV4-1 and TRBJ1-5; weak D call: TRBD1 (6 bases). Germline V gives CDR1 MGHRA, CDR2 YSYEKL. This CDR3 is built from 19 residues. V shed 0 bases and J shed 4 bases, with 22 bases lying between them. The CDR3 nucleotides are TGCGCCAGCAGCCAAGATCTAAGCGGGCGAGACAGGAGAAATCAGCCCCAGCATTTT. Protein product: CASSQDLSGRDRRNQPQHF.

The chain combines TRBV5-1 with TRBJ1-2; unclear D gene. CDR1 is SGHRS and CDR2 is YFSETQ in the germline V gene. CDR3 length: 14 amino acids. The V and J ends lost 3 bases and 2 bases respectively, with 11 bases between them. The CDR3 protein is CASSSDGRNYGYTF. CDR3 sequence (DNA): TGCGCCAGCAGCTCCGACGGCAGAAACTATGGCTACACCTTC. The complete variable domain, with remaining parts taken from reference TRBV5-1 and TRBJ1-2, reads KAGVTQTPRYLIKTRGQQVTLSCSPISGHRSVSWYQQTPGQGLQFLFEYFSETQRNKGNFPGRFSGRQFSNSRSEMNVSTLELGDSALYLCASSSDGRNYGYTFGSGTRLTVV.

J is TRBJ1-5 and V is TRBV6-1; D is undetermined. V was trimmed by 5 bases and J by 3 bases, leaving 11 bases between them. CDR3 length: 14 residues. Germline CDR1 and CDR2: MNHNS and SASEGT. CDR3 protein: CASSNRLDNQPQHF. CDR3 DNA: TGTGCCAGCAGTAACCGACTCGACAATCAGCCCCAGCATTTT.

This clone was seen just once. The chain couples TRBV4-1 to TRBJ1-2; D might be TRBD1 (6 bases). V was trimmed by 0 bases and J by 8 bases, leaving 10 bases between them. Germline-derived CDR1 and CDR2 are MGHRA and YSYEKL. CDR3 length: 13 residues. In DNA form, the CDR3 reads TGCGCCAGCAGCCAAGATGTGGGGGCGGGCTACACCTTC. Translated: CASSQDVGAGYTF.

The CDR3 loop reads CASSLRPQGDTEAFF. The CDR3 nucleotides are TGTGCCAGCAGTTTACGACCCCAGGGCGACACTGAAGCTTTCTTT. The rearrangement links TRBV27 to TRBJ1-1; TRBD1 might be the D (5 bases). The CDR3 is 15 amino acids. CDR1 MNHEY and CDR2 SMNVEV come from the germline V gene (reference sequence). Trimming removed 2 bases at V and 3 bases at J, with 13 bases between.